One sample yielded the 27 T cell receptor beta chains listed below, sequenced in a study of blood T cell repertoires in COVID-19. The method was immunoSEQ multiplex PCR; TCRdb's version includes in-frame clones alone and lacks a portion of them. Of approximately 270,000 clones in the sample, roughly 85% were seen once. Input material: peripheral blood. These receptors were collected from a woman in her 70s with acute or convalescent COVID-19.

The chain couples TRBV7-3 to TRBJ1-2, with 7 bases aligning to TRBD1. The CDR3 runs to 13 residues. The germline CDR1 and CDR2 sequences are SGHTA and FQGTGA. V shed 5 bases and J 4 bases; nucleotides not matched to a gene: 4. The CDR3 DNA reads as TGTGCCAGCAGCCTACAGGGGAGCTATGGCTACACCTTC. As protein: CASSLQGSYGYTF. The variable domain in full, completed from reference TRBV7-3 and TRBJ1-2, reads GAGVSQTPSNKVTEKGKYVELRCDPISGHTALYWYRQSLGQGPEFLIYFQGTGAADDSGLPNDRFFAVRPEGSVSTLKIQRTERGDSAVYLCASSLQGSYGYTFGSGTRLTVV.

The V gene is TRBV3-1 (or the pseudogene TRBV3-2), the J gene TRBJ1-3; D is perhaps TRBD1 (6 bases). The CDR3 is 14 amino acids. CDR1 is LGHDT, CDR2 YNNKEL, per germline (reference sequence). V was shortened by 5 bases and J by 2 bases, with 10 bases between the two germline ends. CDR3 residues: CASSFAGAGNTIYF. DNA for the CDR3: TGTGCCAGCAGCTTCGCAGGGGCTGGAAACACCATATATTTT.

This chain connects TRBV6-5 to TRBJ1-1, with a tentative D call TRBD1 (6 bases). Germline lookup yields CDR1 MNHEY and CDR2 SVGAGI. Trimming pared 6 bases from V and 11 bases from J, leaving 19 bases between. The CDR3 contains 13 residues. The CDR3, as DNA: TGTGCCAGCAGGGGGTCACAGGGCCAGAAGGCTTTCTTT. Its protein product is CASRGSQGQKAFF.

J is TRBJ2-2 and V is TRBV5-1, with D uncertain. With 0 bases removed from V and 1 base from J, the gap between germline ends came to 4 bases. CDR1 and CDR2 from the germline V gene are SGHRS and YFSETQ. This CDR3 spans 14 amino acids. DNA of the CDR3: TGCGCCAGCAGCTTGGCAGGGAACACCGGGGAGCTGTTTTTT. Protein: CASSLAGNTGELFF.

This clone was counted a few times. The chain uses TRBV4-1 and TRBJ1-2; D call uncertain. CDR1 and CDR2 from the germline V gene are MGHRA and YSYEKL. The CDR3 spans 16 residues. With 0 bases removed from V and 3 bases from J, the gap between germline ends came to 14 bases. The CDR3 region is CASSQDITGRHYGYTF. The CDR3 DNA is TGCGCCAGCAGCCAAGATATCACCGGGAGACACTATGGCTACACCTTC.

The count of this clone is one. This chain connects TRBV29-1 to TRBJ1-3; 8 bases line up with TRBD1. This CDR3 spans 14 amino acids. Germline V gene lookup returns CDR1 SQVTM and CDR2 ANQGSEA. The ends lost 6 bases at V and 0 bases at J; junction bases unmatched: 4. The CDR3 protein is CSVYGTGSGNTIYF. In DNA form, the CDR3 reads TGCAGCGTATACGGGACAGGCTCTGGAAACACCATATATTTT.

The chain joins TRBV11-3 to TRBJ2-7; TRBD1 matches at 7 bases. The trim removed 5 bases at V and 3 bases at J, leaving 4 bases unmatched. This CDR3 has 13 residues. CDR1 is SGHNT and CDR2 is YENEEA in the germline V gene. CDR3 DNA sequence: TGTGCCAGCAGCCCCGGGGACAGCTACGAGCAGTACTTC. Protein: CASSPGDSYEQYF.

On this clone: This CDR3 fails to terminate in the conserved phenylalanine or tryptophan, so it likely reflects a read error. It is unclear where the CDR3 begins or ends on the DNA, so no DNA is shown, and the CDR3 is as TCRdb lists it. The V call is TRBV12-3 or TRBV12-4, the J call TRBJ1-2. The CDR3 totals 8 residues, both ends included. The CDR3 sequence is CASTFRGR.

A single count supports this clone. The sample contains more than one DNA sequence encoding this CDR3. The CDR3 protein is CASSQGQGVEKLFF. DNA for the CDR3: TGTGCCAGCAGCCAGGGACAGGGGGTCGAAAAACTGTTTTTT. The chain has TRBV7-8 and TRBJ1-4, with 11 bases matching TRBD1. The J segment lost 8 bases and the V segment lost 5 bases, leaving 4 bases of the junction unmatched. This CDR3 region has 14 residues. The V gene's germline CDR1 is SGHVS and CDR2 FQNEAQ.

With respect to this clone: This specimen includes other DNA sequences encoding the same CDR3. CDR3 loop: CASSSDRNYGYTF. The CDR3, as DNA: TGTGCCAGCAGCTCCGACAGGAACTATGGCTACACCTTC. The V gene is TRBV11-2, the J gene TRBJ1-2; a possible D gene is TRBD1 (6 bases). Trimming stripped 4 bases from V and 2 bases from J, with 8 bases between. CDR1 is SGHAT and CDR2 is FQNNGV in the germline V gene. This CDR3 is built from 13 residues.

The chain combines TRBV18 with TRBJ2-7; 11 bases are shared with TRBD1. This CDR3 spans 15 amino acids. The V and J ends lost 6 bases and 3 bases, in that order; junction bases with no gene match: 7. Germline-derived CDR1 and CDR2 are KGHSH and LQKENI. The CDR3 region has the DNA TGTGCCAGCTCTCAACCGGGACAGGGGGGCTACGAGCAGTACTTC. It translates to CASSQPGQGGYEQYF.

V usage is TRBV2 and J usage is TRBJ1-1, with D unresolved. CDR3 size: 11 residues. V gave up 2 bases and J gave up 6 bases, with 4 bases separating them. The germline V gene encodes CDR1 SNHLY and CDR2 FYNNEI. The CDR3 DNA reads TGTGCCAGCAGTGAATTCGCTGAAGCTTTCTTT. This translates into CASSEFAEAFF.

This sequence joins TRBV5-1 and TRBJ1-1; 7 bases align to TRBD1. This CDR3 is built from 12 residues. V shed 4 bases, J shed 7 bases, and the junction held 4 bases outside the gene matches. In germline, CDR1 is SGHRS, CDR2 YFSETQ. This chain's CDR3 is CASSTQGNEAFF. The CDR3 DNA reads as TGCGCCAGCAGCACACAGGGGAATGAAGCTTTCTTT. Full variable domain (remainder filled in from reference TRBV5-1 and TRBJ1-1): KAGVTQTPRYLIKTRGQQVTLSCSPISGHRSVSWYQQTPGQGLQFLFEYFSETQRNKGNFPGRFSGRQFSNSRSEMNVSTLELGDSALYLCASSTQGNEAFFGQGTRLTVV.

This rearrangement joins TRBV19 to TRBJ1-4; D is ambiguous. Trimming took off 5 bases at V and 8 bases at J, with 12 bases between the two ends. CDR3 size: 13 residues. Germline CDR1 LNHDA, CDR2 SQIVND (reference sequence). The CDR3, as DNA: TGTGCCAGTAGTTGGAGGGCGCAGGAAAAACTGTTTTTT. This gives the protein CASSWRAQEKLFF.

A few counts support this clone. This rearrangement joins TRBV6-2 or TRBV6-3 to TRBJ1-2; D is unclear. Trimming took off 4 bases at V and 4 bases at J, with 4 bases between the two ends. The germline gives CDR1 MNHEY, CDR2 SVGEGT. There are 11 residues in the CDR3. The CDR3 DNA follows: TGTGCCAGCAGTTCCGGCTATGGCTACACCTTC. Translation gives CASSSGYGYTF.

The chain carries TRBV4-1 and TRBJ2-3, with TRBD2 matching over 9 bases. The CDR3 sequence is 15 residues long. The V gene's germline CDR1 is MGHRA and CDR2 YSYEKL. V lost 4 bases and J lost 1; bases outside the gene matches: 3. The CDR3 coding sequence is TGCGCCAGCAGCCGACGACTAGCGGGCACAGATACGCAGTATTTT. Encoded protein: CASSRRLAGTDTQYF.

The CDR3 sequence is CASSGTSSGNTIYF. The DNA for the CDR3 is TGTGCCAGCAGCGGGACAAGCTCTGGAAACACCATATATTTT. This chain uses TRBV6-2 or TRBV6-3 with TRBJ1-3; TRBD1 is a possible D gene (6 bases). The CDR3 length is 14 residues. V shed 6 bases and J shed 0 bases, with 9 bases lying between them. The germline gives CDR1 MNHEY, CDR2 SVGEGT.

This chain uses TRBV2 with TRBJ1-5, with 7 positions matching TRBD1. V was clipped by 5 bases and J by 5 bases; unmatched bases: 6. Looked up from germline, CDR1 is SNHLY and CDR2 is FYNNEI. There are 14 residues in the CDR3. CDR3 residues: CASSPDRTYQPQHF. As DNA, the CDR3 is TGTGCCAGCAGTCCGGACAGGACATATCAGCCCCAGCATTTT.

The genes are TRBV5-4 and TRBJ2-1; 8 positions agree with TRBD1. This CDR3 region has 16 residues. V dropped 4 bases and J dropped 8; count of bases not matched to a gene: 14. Looked up from germline, CDR1 is SGHNT and CDR2 is YYREEE (reference sequence). The CDR3 sequence: CASSRAATGVYDEQFF. CDR3 sequence (DNA): TGTGCCAGCAGCCGGGCAGCGACAGGGGTTTACGATGAGCAGTTCTTC.

This clone appeared a few times. This chain links TRBV11-2 with TRBJ1-6; perhaps TRBD1 as D (5 bases). This CDR3 spans 15 amino acids. V gave up 3 bases and J gave up 7 bases, with 13 bases separating them. CDR1 is SGHAT, CDR2 FQNNGV, per germline. The CDR3 spells CASSFGRRDNSPLHF. The CDR3 DNA follows: TGTGCCAGCAGCTTTGGCAGGAGGGACAATTCACCCCTCCACTTT.

This clone was observed a few times. The chain carries TRBV3-1 (or the pseudogene TRBV3-2) and TRBJ2-3, with TRBD2 matching 8 bases. The V gene's germline CDR1 is LGHDT and CDR2 YNNKEL (reference sequence). Unmatched junction bases numbered 12, after V lost 4 bases and J lost 0 bases. This CDR3 has 18 amino acids. This chain's CDR3 is CASSPAAGGSTSTDTQYF. The DNA of the CDR3 is TGTGCCAGCAGCCCGGCGGCGGGGGGCAGCACTAGCACAGATACGCAGTATTTT.

As to this clone: Other DNA sequences of this sample code for an identical CDR3. This chain links TRBV18 with TRBJ2-7; D is perhaps TRBD2 (5 bases). The CDR3 runs 13 residues. CDR1 is KGHSH, CDR2 LQKENI, per germline. Between the trimmed V and J ends, which lost 2 bases and 0 bases, there was a span of 5 bases. CDR3 protein: CASSPGSSYEQYF. In nucleotides, the CDR3 is TGTGCCAGCTCACCAGGGAGCTCCTACGAGCAGTACTTC.

The CDR3 DNA sequence: TGTGCCAGCAGCGGCGCCCAGGGAATTGAGCAGTACTTC. As protein: CASSGAQGIEQYF. The V gene is TRBV11-2, the J gene TRBJ2-7; D is perhaps TRBD1 (5 bases). The V and J ends lost 5 bases and 7 bases respectively, with 15 bases between them. The CDR3 totals 13 residues. Germline lookup yields CDR1 SGHAT and CDR2 FQNNGV.

The chain has TRBV11-2 and TRBJ2-1; a possible D gene is TRBD2 (6 bases). Per the germline V gene, CDR1 is SGHAT and CDR2 is FQNNGV. The CDR3 is 14 residues long. The ends were cut back, 4 bases at V and 9 bases at J, with 16 bases in the middle. CDR3 bases: TGTGCCAGCAGCTCCAACGGGGGTGTTTCTGAGCAGTTCTTC. It yields the protein CASSSNGGVSEQFF.

The chain couples TRBV6-5 to TRBJ1-5; D unclear. V was trimmed by 2 bases and J by 8 bases, leaving 10 bases between them. The length of the CDR3 is 13 residues. CDR1 MNHEY and CDR2 SVGAGI come from the germline V gene. CDR3 sequence (DNA): TGTGCCAGCAGTTACCGACCGAGGGAGCCCCAGCATTTT. Protein product: CASSYRPREPQHF.

A single count supports this clone. The chain uses TRBV2 and TRBJ2-1, with D possibly TRBD2 on 6 matching bases. This CDR3 contains 15 residues. Germline CDR1 reads SNHLY; CDR2 reads FYNNEI. Trimming left V 6 bases short and J 0 bases short, with 12 bases between. In DNA form, the CDR3 reads TGTGCCAGCAGCTCTGGAGGGCGCTCCTACAATGAGCAGTTCTTC. Translated, it gives CASSSGGRSYNEQFF.

The rearrangement uses TRBV7-9 and TRBJ2-7, with 7 nucleotides matching TRBD1. Germline lookup yields CDR1 SEHNR and CDR2 FQNEAQ (reference sequence). CDR3 length: 12 amino acids. After removal of 5 bases from V and 8 bases from J, the junction contained 6 bases not matched to a gene. The CDR3 is CASSARQGQQYF. The CDR3 DNA sequence: TGTGCCAGCAGCGCCCGACAGGGCCAGCAGTACTTC.